This record covers a single T cell receptor beta chain. V lost 7 bases, J lost 2 bases, and 11 bases lay in between. CDR3 size: 13 residues. Germline V gene lookup returns CDR1 MNHEY and CDR2 SMNVEV (reference sequence). How the authors handled the data: Researchers report that nucleated cell counts were estimated from reference gene primer amplification. This table comes from immunoSEQ multiplex PCR, and its TCRdb copy is limited to in-frame clones, with some not included. V, J and clone size are those of that table, while D and trimming were read from the DNA. The top ten clones hold around 10% of a sample with around 320,000 clones, over 85% of them seen once. This sample is part of a study of blood T cell repertoires in COVID-19. Study information: Researchers got acute and convalescent COVID-19 samples from the United States, Italy and Spain. PBMCs, B-cell-depleted T cells, or T cells provided the cDNA or gDNA that made up the material.

While infection was still active, Seattle patients were enrolled and then followed longitudinally. Sequencing used peripheral blood. The genes are TRBV27 and TRBJ1-1; D gene unclear. The source of this sequence is a woman aged 25 to 39 with COVID-19, enrolled during active disease. The CDR3 protein is CASTSTPNTEAFF. DNA of the CDR3: TGTGCCAGCACCTCGACACCCAACACTGAAGCTTTCTTT.